The 30 T cell receptor beta chains presented below share a single source sample, sequenced in a study of Ad26.COV2.S vaccination and SARS-CoV-2 variants. Treatment described: around 19 received Ad26.COV2.S at low or high dose, single or two shots; roughly five received placebo; per-sample allocation not given. Sampling was performed 63 days after the first vaccine or placebo injection. Profiling relied on immunoSEQ multiplex PCR, and the TCRdb table lists in-frame clones only, not all of them. The sample lists more than 350,000 clones, around 90% occurring once. Sequenced here: peripheral blood, sampled in a trial of Ad26.COV2.S vaccine versus placebo. These TCRs come from a person between 18 and 65 years old who received the Ad26.COV2.S COVID-19 vaccine or a placebo.

The chain links TRBV6-5 to TRBJ2-6; D might be TRBD1 (6 bases). The ends were cut back, 11 bases at V and 2 bases at J, with 16 bases in the middle. There are 15 residues in the CDR3. The germline V gene encodes CDR1 MNHEY and CDR2 SVGAGI. DNA of the CDR3: TGTGCCGTCCAACAGGGTTTCACTGGGGCCAACGTCCTGACTTTC. Translation: CAVQQGFTGANVLTF.

The chain links TRBV5-6 to TRBJ1-1; D is undetermined. The CDR3 is 12 residues long. CDR1 and CDR2 (germline): SGHDT, YYEEEE. V was cut by 4 bases and J by 5 bases, with 9 bases left in between. The CDR3 nucleotides are TGTGCCAGCAGCCATAGGTGGACTGAAGCTTTCTTT. Translation: CASSHRWTEAFF.

The rearrangement links TRBV4-1 to TRBJ1-6, with no clear D. The V gene lost 1 base and the J gene lost 8 bases, with 6 bases spanning the gap. The CDR3 runs to 13 residues. Germline V gene sequence: CDR1 MGHRA, CDR2 YSYEKL. The CDR3 loop is CASSQGEYSPLHF. CDR3 DNA: TGCGCCAGCAGCCAAGGGGAGTATTCACCCCTCCACTTT.

The chain links TRBV5-1 to TRBJ2-7; D not resolved. Trimming removed 3 bases at V and 2 bases at J, with 15 bases between. Germline V gene sequence: CDR1 SGHRS, CDR2 YFSETQ. The CDR3 covers 15 residues. The CDR3 sequence: CASSSRVGSTYEQYF. The CDR3 coding sequence is TGCGCCAGCAGCTCCCGGGTAGGGTCTACCTACGAGCAGTACTTC.

This chain joins TRBV2 and TRBJ2-4; 10 bases line up with TRBD2. The junction had 4 bases not matched to a gene; V was cut back by 5 bases and J by 6 bases. This CDR3 has 14 residues. CDR1 and CDR2 (germline): SNHLY, FYNNEI. The CDR3 DNA reads TGTGCCAGCAGTTTACTAGCGGGATTAAACATTCAGTACTTC. Encoded protein: CASSLLAGLNIQYF. Full variable domain (missing parts from reference TRBV2 and TRBJ2-4): EPEVTQTPSHQVTQMGQEVILRCVPISNHLYFYWYRQILGQKVEFLVSFYNNEISEKSEIFDDQFSVERPDGSNFTLKIRSTKLEDSAMYFCASSLLAGLNIQYFGAGTRLSVL.

About this clone itself: A much bigger clone sits one base away, suggesting this may be a read error. The genes are TRBV11-2 and TRBJ1-2; 7 bases match TRBD1. Trimming removed 5 bases from V and 4 bases from J; junction bases left unmatched: 4. The CDR3 totals 13 residues. CDR1 and CDR2 (germline): SGHAT, FQNNGV. CDR3 in amino acids: CASSPGTAYGYTF. CDR3 bases: TGTGCCAGCAGCCCCGGGACAGCCTATGGCTACACCTTC.

The rearrangement uses TRBV2 and TRBJ2-1, with 12 bases matching TRBD2. Germline V gene lookup returns CDR1 SNHLY and CDR2 FYNNEI. With V trimmed by 6 bases and J by 0 bases, 6 bases remained unmatched. This CDR3 contains 17 residues. The DNA for the CDR3 is TGTGCCAGCAGATTCTCGACTAGCGGGAGCTCCTACAATGAGCAGTTCTTC. Translation: CASRFSTSGSSYNEQFF.

The V gene is TRBV5-4, the J gene TRBJ1-6; 7 bases agree with TRBD1. J lost 6 bases, V lost 4 bases, and 10 bases had no gene match. The V gene's germline CDR1 is SGHNT and CDR2 YYREEE (reference sequence). The CDR3 length is 16 residues. For the CDR3, the DNA is TGTGCCAGCAGCATAGCTACCGGGACAGTTAATTCACCCCTCCACTTT. Protein sequence: CASSIATGTVNSPLHF.

The chain combines TRBV7-2 with TRBJ2-3; D may be TRBD2 (6 bases). The CDR3 covers 15 residues. Germline V lookup: CDR1 SGHTA, CDR2 FQGNSA. V was pared by 1 base and J by 6 bases, with 14 bases between. CDR3: CASSLGGGNLDTQYF. The CDR3 region has the DNA TGTGCCAGCAGCTTAGGTGGAGGGAATCTGGATACGCAGTATTTT. Full variable domain (rest looked up from reference TRBV7-2 and TRBJ2-3): GAGVSQSPSNKVTEKGKDVELRCDPISGHTALYWYRQSLGQGLEFLIYFQGNSAPDKSGLPSDRFSAERTGGSVSTLTIQRTQQEDSAVYLCASSLGGGNLDTQYFGPGTRLTVL.

The chain recombines TRBV4-1 with TRBJ2-2; D is possibly TRBD1 (5 bases). The CDR3 is 15 amino acids. Germline CDR1 and CDR2: MGHRA and YSYEKL. V was cut by 0 bases and J by 5 bases, with 10 bases left in between. The CDR3 region is CASSQEQATTGELFF. The CDR3 DNA reads as TGCGCCAGCAGCCAAGAACAGGCGACAACCGGGGAGCTGTTTTTT.

The chain is built from TRBV4-3 and TRBJ2-7, with D perhaps matching TRBD1 (6 bases). Germline-derived CDR1 and CDR2 are LGHNA and YSLEER. Trimming cost V 4 bases and J 2 bases, with 15 bases left between them. The CDR3 runs to 15 residues. The CDR3 coding sequence is TGCGCCAGCAGCCCGACCGGGACACGAGCCTACGAGCAGTACTTC. This codes for CASSPTGTRAYEQYF.

The J gene is TRBJ1-1, the V gene TRBV2; tentatively, D is TRBD1 (6 bases). The V gene lost 3 bases and the J gene lost 3 bases, with 11 bases spanning the gap. Germline CDR1 is SNHLY and CDR2 is FYNNEI. The length of the CDR3 is 14 residues. Here the CDR3 reads CASSDRGRDTEAFF. The CDR3 nucleotides read TGTGCCAGCAGTGATCGGGGGCGAGACACTGAAGCTTTCTTT.

The chain has TRBV7-8 and TRBJ2-7; TRBD1 matches 8 bases. With V trimmed by 0 bases and J by 6 bases, 7 bases remained unmatched. This CDR3 spans 15 amino acids. Germline assignment: CDR1 SGHVS and CDR2 FQNEAQ. The CDR3 is CASSLAGQGFPEQYF. The CDR3, as DNA: TGTGCCAGCAGCTTAGCCGGACAGGGTTTCCCCGAGCAGTACTTC.

The chain couples TRBV5-5 to TRBJ1-4, with a possible D match to TRBD1 (5 bases). Germline V gives CDR1 SGHKS, CDR2 YYEKEE (reference sequence). The CDR3 contains 14 residues. Trimming pared 0 bases from V and 8 bases from J, leaving 11 bases between. The chain's CDR3 is CASSLAGRKEKLFF. DNA for the CDR3: TGTGCCAGCAGCTTGGCGGGGCGTAAGGAAAAACTGTTTTTT.

The V and J genes are TRBV5-4 and TRBJ1-1; TRBD1 might be the D (6 bases). Germline V lookup: CDR1 SGHNT, CDR2 YYREEE (reference sequence). The CDR3 totals 15 residues. The ends were cut back, 4 bases at V and 0 bases at J, with 13 bases in the middle. The CDR3 protein is CASSQPGHLNTEAFF. Here the CDR3 DNA reads TGTGCCAGCAGCCAGCCGGGACATTTGAACACTGAAGCTTTCTTT.

The chain carries TRBV5-6 and TRBJ1-5; D remains ambiguous. Trimming took off 2 bases at V and 0 bases at J, with 6 bases between the two ends. The CDR3 sequence is 14 residues long. The germline gives CDR1 SGHDT, CDR2 YYEEEE. The CDR3 sequence: CASSLHYSNQPQHF. The CDR3 DNA is TGTGCCAGCAGCTTACACTATAGCAATCAGCCCCAGCATTTT.

This sequence joins TRBV18 and TRBJ1-5; 8 bases are shared with TRBD1. The V segment lost 2 bases and the J segment 2 bases; nucleotides outside the gene matches: 2. Germline V gene sequence: CDR1 KGHSH, CDR2 LQKENI. The CDR3 is made up of 15 amino acids. The CDR3 bases are TGTGCCAGCTCACCAGGGGGACAGGGCAATCAGCCCCAGCATTTT. Translation: CASSPGGQGNQPQHF.

The chain couples TRBV29-1 to TRBJ2-1, with D maybe TRBD2 (5 bases). The CDR3 contains 13 residues. The V and J ends lost 6 bases and 0 bases respectively, with 9 bases between them. Germline values: CDR1 SQVTM, CDR2 ANQGSEA. This chain's CDR3 is CSVLGDSYNEQFF. In nucleotides, the CDR3 is TGCAGCGTACTCGGGGACTCCTACAATGAGCAGTTCTTC.

This clone was seen a few times. J is TRBJ2-3 and V is TRBV7-6, with 8 bases identical to TRBD2. This CDR3 is 17 amino acids long. The germline V gene has CDR1 SGHVS and CDR2 FNYEAQ. Losses at the gene ends were 1 base for V and 2 bases for J; bases not matched to a gene: 8. CDR3 loop: CASSLVVTSAYTDTQYF. The CDR3 coding sequence is TGTGCCAGCAGCTTAGTGGTGACTAGCGCATACACAGATACGCAGTATTTT.

The chain employs TRBV9 and TRBJ2-7; TRBD2 is a possible D gene (6 bases). Trimming shortened V by 4 bases and J by 2 bases, and 10 bases separated the two germline ends. The length of the CDR3 is 13 residues. Germline V CDR1 and CDR2: SGDLS, YYNGEE. CDR3 region: CASSLGEAYEQYF. The CDR3 region has the DNA TGTGCCAGCAGCCTTGGGGAGGCCTACGAGCAGTACTTC.

The genes are TRBV25-1 and TRBJ2-3; maybe TRBD1 (6 bases). V shed 5 bases and J shed 2 bases, with 14 bases lying between them. Germline V gene lookup returns CDR1 MGHDK and CDR2 SYGVNS. CDR3 length: 15 amino acids. CDR3 loop: CASSLLGTNTDTQYF. CDR3 coding DNA: TGTGCCAGCAGTCTACTCGGGACAAACACAGATACGCAGTATTTT.

The chain links TRBV6-5 to TRBJ1-2, with 9 bases fitting TRBD1. The CDR3 is made up of 14 amino acids. The J segment lost 6 bases and the V segment lost 4 bases, leaving 6 bases of the junction unmatched. Germline-derived CDR1 and CDR2 are MNHEY and SVGAGI. The CDR3 nucleotides are TGTGCCAGCAGTTGGGGACAGGGAGGGAATGGCTACACCTTC. It specifies CASSWGQGGNGYTF.

The gene calls are TRBV29-1 and TRBJ2-3, with 11 bases aligning to TRBD2. Germline trimming cut 5 bases from V and 8 bases from J; bases unmatched to any gene: 15. The germline V gene encodes CDR1 SQVTM and CDR2 ANQGSEA. The CDR3 has 16 residues. The DNA for the CDR3 is TGCAGCGTTAATGGGATAGCGGGAGGGCGATATGGTACGCAGTATTTT. Amino acids: CSVNGIAGGRYGTQYF.

The chain carries TRBV6-5 and TRBJ1-5; D call uncertain. The CDR3 runs 14 residues. Germline values: CDR1 MNHEY, CDR2 SVGAGI. V was trimmed by 0 bases and J by 7 bases, leaving 10 bases between them. The CDR3 coding sequence is TGTGCCAGCAGTTACTCGGCCCAGCCCCAGCCCCAGCATTTT. Its translation is CASSYSAQPQPQHF.

This chain uses TRBV7-9 with TRBJ1-4; D is unclear. Germline V gene data show CDR1 as SEHNR and CDR2 as FQNEAQ (reference sequence). The CDR3 contains 15 residues. Deletions cut 1 base from V and 7 bases from J, with 13 bases between. CDR3 protein: CASSLVRAWGEKLFF. The CDR3 DNA follows: TGTGCCAGCAGCTTAGTTCGAGCTTGGGGTGAAAAACTGTTTTTT.

CDR3 nucleotide sequence: TGCGCCAGCAGCCAAGATCCGGGGGGAATCACTGAAGCTTTCTTT. This codes for CASSQDPGGITEAFF. The chain is built from TRBV4-3 and TRBJ1-1; possible D gene TRBD1, 5 bases. Germline lookup yields CDR1 LGHNA and CDR2 YSLEER. This CDR3 spans 15 amino acids. Trimming cost V 0 bases and J 4 bases, with 12 bases left between them.

This clone was seen a handful of times. This rearrangement joins TRBV9 to TRBJ2-7; TRBD1 is a possible D gene (6 bases). With 0 bases removed from V and 2 bases from J, the gap between germline ends came to 12 bases. Germline V CDR1 and CDR2: SGDLS, YYNGEE. The length of the CDR3 is 15 residues. CDR3 nucleotides: TGTGCCAGCAGCGTAGCGTCAGGGGACACCTACGAGCAGTACTTC. Translating gives CASSVASGDTYEQYF.

The rearrangement joins TRBV3-1 (or the pseudogene TRBV3-2) to TRBJ2-7, with TRBD1 matching over 7 bases. This CDR3 spans 14 amino acids. Germline assignment: CDR1 LGHDT and CDR2 YNNKEL (reference sequence). With V trimmed by 2 bases and J by 3 bases, 4 bases remained unmatched. The CDR3 bases are TGTGCCAGCAGCCAACCGGGACAGCTCTACGAGCAGTACTTC. Translation gives CASSQPGQLYEQYF.

This chain uses TRBV6-2 or TRBV6-3 with TRBJ1-2; D remains unclear. The V gene lost 5 bases and the J gene lost 4 bases, with 11 bases spanning the gap. This CDR3 is 13 amino acids long. Germline V gives CDR1 MNHEY, CDR2 SVGEGT. CDR3 in DNA: TGTGCCAGCAGTGGTCAAGGTATCTATGGCTACACCTTC. Its translation: CASSGQGIYGYTF.

The CDR3 region is CASRLWTGTHNYGYTF. The CDR3 DNA follows: TGTGCCAGCAGATTATGGACAGGGACTCATAACTATGGCTACACCTTC. The chain carries TRBV5-4 and TRBJ1-2; 8 nucleotides align to TRBD1. J gave up 1 base and V 5 bases, and 10 bases lay outside the gene matches. This CDR3 contains 16 residues. Germline assignment: CDR1 SGHNT and CDR2 YYREEE (reference sequence).